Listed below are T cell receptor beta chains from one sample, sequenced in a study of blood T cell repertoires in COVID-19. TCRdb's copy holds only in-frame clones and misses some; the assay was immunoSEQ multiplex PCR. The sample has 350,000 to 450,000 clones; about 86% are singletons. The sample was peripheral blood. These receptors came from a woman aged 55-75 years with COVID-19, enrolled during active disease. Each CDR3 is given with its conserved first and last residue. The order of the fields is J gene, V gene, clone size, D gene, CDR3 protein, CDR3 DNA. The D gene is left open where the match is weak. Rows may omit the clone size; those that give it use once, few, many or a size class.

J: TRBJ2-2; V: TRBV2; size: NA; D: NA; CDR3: CASSVRNGELFF; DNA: TGTGCCAGCAGTGTCAGGAACGGGGAGCTGTTTTTT
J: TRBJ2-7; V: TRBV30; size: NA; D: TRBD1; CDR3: CAWTVQGVEQYF; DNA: TGTGCCTGGACCGTACAGGGGGTCGAGCAGTACTTC
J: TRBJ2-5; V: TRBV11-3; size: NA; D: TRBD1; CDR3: CASSSAFRDRQETQYF; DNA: TGTGCCAGCAGCTCAGCCTTTCGGGACAGACAAGAGACCCAGTACTTC
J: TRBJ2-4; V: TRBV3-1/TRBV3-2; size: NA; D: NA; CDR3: CASSQGGEGNIQYF; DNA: TGTGCCAGCAGCCAAGGCGGGGAAGGAAACATTCAGTACTTC
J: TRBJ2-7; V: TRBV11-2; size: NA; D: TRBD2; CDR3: CASSLVVASGGGEQYF; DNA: TGTGCCAGCAGCTTAGTAGTGGCTAGCGGGGGGGGAGAGCAGTACTTC
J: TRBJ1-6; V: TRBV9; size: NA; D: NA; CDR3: CATGTSNSPLHF; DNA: TGTGCCACGGGAACCTCCAATTCACCCCTCCACTTT
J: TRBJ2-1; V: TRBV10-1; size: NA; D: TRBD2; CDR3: CASSEIASGGAGRYNEQFF; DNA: TGCGCCAGCAGTGAGATTGCTAGCGGGGGGGCAGGAAGGTACAATGAGCAGTTCTTC
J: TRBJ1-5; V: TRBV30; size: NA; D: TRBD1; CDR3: CAWSVWQGGPRSNQPQHF; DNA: TGTGCCTGGAGTGTGTGGCAGGGGGGACCCCGGAGCAATCAGCCCCAGCATTTT
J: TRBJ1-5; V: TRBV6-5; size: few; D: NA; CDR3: CASNKGTGDSQPQHF; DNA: TGTGCCAGCAATAAAGGGACGGGGGATTCTCAGCCCCAGCATTTT
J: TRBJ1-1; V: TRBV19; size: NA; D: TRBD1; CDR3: CASSWDRVVNTEAFF; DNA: TGTGCCAGTAGTTGGGACAGGGTAGTGAACACTGAAGCTTTCTTT
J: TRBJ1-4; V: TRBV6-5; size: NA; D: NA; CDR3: CATLLGGTNEKLFF; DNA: TGTGCCACACTTCTGGGGGGAACTAATGAAAAACTGTTTTTT
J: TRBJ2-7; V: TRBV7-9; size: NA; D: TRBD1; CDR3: CASSHPDRPYEQYF; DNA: TGTGCCAGCAGCCACCCGGACAGGCCCTACGAGCAGTACTTC
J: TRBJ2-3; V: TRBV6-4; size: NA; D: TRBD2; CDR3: CASSVLAGGRKTDTQYF; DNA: TGTGCCAGCAGTGTTCTAGCGGGGGGCCGGAAGACAGATACGCAGTATTTT
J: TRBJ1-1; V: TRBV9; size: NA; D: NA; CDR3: CASSGAGFTEAFF; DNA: TGTGCCAGCAGCGGAGCAGGGTTTACTGAAGCTTTCTTT
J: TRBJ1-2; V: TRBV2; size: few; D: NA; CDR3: CASKMMGGGYTF; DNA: TGTGCCAGCAAAATGATGGGAGGTGGCTACACCTTC
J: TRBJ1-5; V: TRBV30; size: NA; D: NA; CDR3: CAWREPASNQPQHF; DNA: TGTGCCTGGAGGGAGCCCGCTAGCAATCAGCCCCAGCATTTT
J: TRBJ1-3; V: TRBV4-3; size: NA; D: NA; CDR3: CASSQGGTGNTIYF; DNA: TGCGCCAGCAGCCAAGGGGGCACCGGAAACACCATATATTTT
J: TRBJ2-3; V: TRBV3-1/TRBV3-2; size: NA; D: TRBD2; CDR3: CASSQDGDSGSTDTQYF; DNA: TGTGCCAGCAGCCAAGATGGTGATAGCGGGAGCACAGATACGCAGTATTTT
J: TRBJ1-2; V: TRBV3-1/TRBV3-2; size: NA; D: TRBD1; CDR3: CASSQPRGRGSYGYTF; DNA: TGTGCCAGCAGCCAACCGCGGGGCAGGGGGAGTTATGGCTACACCTTC
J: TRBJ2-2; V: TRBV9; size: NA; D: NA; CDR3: CASKGAANTGELFF; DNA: TGTGCCAGCAAAGGGGCGGCGAACACCGGGGAGCTGTTTTTT
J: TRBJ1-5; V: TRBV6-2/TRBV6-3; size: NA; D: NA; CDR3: CASSHLPRAFSNQPQHF; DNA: TGTGCCAGCAGTCATCTACCGAGGGCTTTTAGCAATCAGCCCCAGCATTTT
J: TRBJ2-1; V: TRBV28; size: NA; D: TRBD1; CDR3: CASSSPGQGREQFF; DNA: TGTGCCAGCAGTTCCCCTGGACAGGGGCGGGAGCAGTTCTTC
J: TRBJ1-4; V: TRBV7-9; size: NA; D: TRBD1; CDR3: CASSLGTGDGEKLFF; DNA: TGTGCCAGCAGCTTAGGGACAGGGGACGGTGAAAAACTGTTTTTT
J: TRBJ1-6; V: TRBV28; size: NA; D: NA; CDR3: CASSLTPPNSPLHF; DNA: TGTGCCAGCAGTTTAACACCGCCCAATTCACCCCTCCACTTT
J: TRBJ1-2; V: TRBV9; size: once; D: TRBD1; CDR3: CASSGPGTGGNGYTF; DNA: TGTGCCAGCAGCGGACCCGGGACAGGGGGGAATGGCTACACCTTC
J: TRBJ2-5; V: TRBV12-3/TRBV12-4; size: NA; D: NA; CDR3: CASRFRDQETQYF; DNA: TGTGCCAGCCGATTCCGGGACCAAGAGACCCAGTACTTC
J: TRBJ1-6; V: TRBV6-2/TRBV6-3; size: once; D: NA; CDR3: CASSPWGGRSPLHF; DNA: TGTGCCAGCAGTCCATGGGGGGGAAGGTCACCCCTCCACTTT
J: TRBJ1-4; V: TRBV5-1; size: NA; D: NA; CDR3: CASSLGDGENEKLFF; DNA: TGCGCCAGCAGCTTAGGAGACGGAGAGAATGAAAAACTGTTTTTT
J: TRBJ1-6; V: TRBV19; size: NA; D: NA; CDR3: CASSPQGNSYNSPLHF; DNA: TGTGCCAGTTCACCTCAGGGGAACTCCTATAATTCACCCCTCCACTTT
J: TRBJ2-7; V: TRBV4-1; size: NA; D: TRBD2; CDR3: CASSQEGLAGGYEQYF; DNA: TGCGCCAGCAGCCAAGAAGGACTAGCGGGGGGTTACGAGCAGTACTTC
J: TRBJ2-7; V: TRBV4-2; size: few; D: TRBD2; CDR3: CASSQVGGSQDEQYF; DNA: TGTGCCAGCAGCCAAGTTGGCGGGAGTCAGGACGAGCAGTACTTC
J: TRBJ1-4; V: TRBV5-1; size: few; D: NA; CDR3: CASSLAGTANEKLFF; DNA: TGCGCCAGCAGCTTGGCCGGTACTGCCAATGAAAAACTGTTTTTT